The entry that follows covers one TCR beta chain sequence. The antigen remains undetermined. Mismatch with germline at one junction end may stem from a read error. This sample was included in a study of T cells in Graves' hyperthyroidism and ophthalmopathy. Points from the study as a whole: In simple terms, a model built on 13 V-J features told ophthalmopathy apart from stable hyperthyroidism.

Orbital computed tomography, thyroid ultrasound, serum thyroxine and TRAb, and clinical symptoms together informed the diagnoses. About 10 ml of fresh peripheral blood supplied the PBMCs. Germline-derived CDR1 and CDR2 are LNHDA and SQIVND (reference sequence). The CDR3 has 11 residues. Amplified TCR beta CDR3 regions derived from RNA transcripts. First-round RT-PCR of the TCR CDR3 relied on the HTBI primer set. Using its own MiXCR run on the multiplex PCR reads, TCRdb lists one record per CDR3 protein. The data hold around 280,000 distinct CDR3 sequences, with roughly 14% observed a single time. The chain links TRBV19 to TRBJ1-3; the D gene is possibly TRBD1 (6 bases). Sequenced sample: blood. The receptor was derived from a woman aged 25 to 39 with Graves' hyperthyroidism that later progressed to Graves' ophthalmopathy. The CDR3: CGGASGNTIYF. The DNA for the CDR3 is TGCGGGGGCGCTTCTGGAAACACCATATATTTT.